This T cell receptor beta chain is from a study of cytomegalovirus exposure and HLA in healthy donors. Findings of the study overall: Accurate HLA-A and HLA-B prediction from TCR beta sequences was reported for most subjects.

The germline V gene encodes CDR1 SNHLY and CDR2 FYNNEI. There are 14 residues in the CDR3. The V end lost 6 bases, the J end lost 3 bases, and 15 bases lay between the germline ends. 13 Jbeta primers and 60 Vbeta primers were used for the PCR. The table came from immunoSEQ multiplex PCR; TCRdb's copy has only in-frame clones and leaves some out. The data hold some 200,000 clones, with approximately 80% observed a single time. In regard to this clone: Its matching antigen is unknown.

This sequence was found in a boy under 10 years old in good health and CMV-seronegative. J is TRBJ2-7 and V is TRBV2, with D perhaps matching TRBD1 (5 bases). Sequenced material: PBMCs. The CDR3 loop is CASRLQGLSYEQYF. The DNA for the CDR3 is TGTGCCAGCAGGCTCCAGGGATTAAGCTACGAGCAGTACTTC. The entire variable domain, with the rest obtained from reference TRBV2 and TRBJ2-7, is as follows: EPEVTQTPSHQVTQMGQEVILRCVPISNHLYFYWYRQILGQKVEFLVSFYNNEISEKSEIFDDQFSVERPDGSNFTLKIRSTKLEDSAMYFCASRLQGLSYEQYFGPGTRLTVT.